What follows are 9 T cell receptor beta chains derived from one specimen sequenced in a study of identical twins. TCRdb re-analysed the 5' RACE reads in MiXCR, keeping a single row per CDR3 protein. The data show 1.5 million to 2 million distinct CDR3 sequences, about 31% seen once. Sequenced material: cord blood. The receptors derive from a newborn girl in good health.

Notes on this clonotype: A read error is possible here, since a much larger clone lies one base away. The V gene is TRBV21-1, the J gene TRBJ2-1; the table assigns TRBD2, which was not confirmed against the DNA. TRBV21-1 represents a pseudogene. The CDR3 is 14 amino acids. For the CDR3, the DNA is TGTGCCGGCAGCCCACCACTAGTACACAATGAGCAGTTCTTC. It encodes CAGSPPLVHNEQFF.

The chain carries TRBV20-1 and TRBJ1-6; 8 nucleotides line up with TRBD1. The CDR3 extends over 13 amino acids. Per the germline V gene, CDR1 is DFQATT and CDR2 is SNEGSKA (reference sequence). After removal of 6 bases from V and 9 bases from J, the junction contained 7 bases not matched to a gene. The CDR3 here is CSAHGQGGSPLHF. The CDR3 coding sequence is TGCAGTGCCCACGGACAGGGTGGTTCACCCCTCCACTTT.

V and J are TRBV20-1 and TRBJ1-4; perhaps TRBD1 as D (6 bases). V was pared by 3 bases and J by 6 bases, with 20 bases between. This CDR3 has 16 amino acids. Germline V gene data show CDR1 as DFQATT and CDR2 as SNEGSKA (reference sequence). For the CDR3, the DNA is TGCAGTGCTAGTAGGGGGGGCGGGGGGCGTGATGAAAAACTGTTTTTT. Protein: CSASRGGGGRDEKLFF.

This clonotype was picked up a small number of times. This chain joins TRBV18 and TRBJ2-4, with 13 nucleotides matching TRBD2. The V gene end was trimmed by 0 bases and the J gene end by 2 bases; junction bases not matched to a gene: 7. The CDR3 spans 19 residues. The germline CDR1 and CDR2 sequences are KGHSH and LQKENI. The CDR3 spells CASSPPGLAGTRTKNIQYF. In DNA form, the CDR3 reads TGTGCCAGCTCACCACCGGGACTAGCGGGGACGAGGACCAAAAACATTCAGTACTTC.

This clonotype has just a few counts. The V gene is TRBV25-1, the J gene TRBJ1-2; D not resolved. CDR3 length: 13 amino acids. V shed 3 bases and J shed 8 bases, with 13 bases lying between them. Germline V lookup: CDR1 MGHDK, CDR2 SYGVNS. This CDR3 is CASSDGDFKGYTF. The CDR3 bases are TGTGCCAGCAGTGACGGGGATTTTAAGGGCTACACCTTC.

This clonotype came up a few times. The chain links TRBV12-3 or TRBV12-4 to TRBJ1-6; no definite D call. V was clipped by 3 bases and J by 9 bases, with 12 bases between them. The CDR3 extends over 14 amino acids. DNA for the CDR3: TGTGCCAGCAGTTTGCAAGGGAGACTTTCACCCCTCCACTTT. It is translated as CASSLQGRLSPLHF.

This clonotype was counted only a few times. The gene calls are TRBV20-1 and TRBJ1-1; D uncertain. This CDR3 is built from 12 residues. In germline, CDR1 is DFQATT, CDR2 SNEGSKA (reference sequence). Trimming pared 0 bases from V and 10 bases from J, leaving 12 bases between. The CDR3 DNA reads as TGCAGTGCTAGAGACCGCGGAGGTGGAGCTTTCTTT. Amino acids: CSARDRGGGAFF.

There are many counts of this clonotype. For the CDR3, the DNA is TGTGCCAGCAGTTTGGGCGGGAGAACAGATACGCAGTATTTT. As protein: CASSLGGRTDTQYF. The chain joins TRBV12-3 or TRBV12-4 to TRBJ2-3, with TRBD2 matching 7 bases. This CDR3 spans 14 amino acids. V trimming: 3 bases; J trimming: 3 bases; junction bases outside the gene matches: 3.

The chain couples TRBV11-2 to TRBJ2-5; 8 bases line up with TRBD2. The CDR3 covers 15 residues. Germline V gene sequence: CDR1 SGHAT, CDR2 FQNNGV. The trim removed 5 bases at V and 1 base at J, leaving 6 bases unmatched. CDR3 region: CASSPILAVQETQYF. The CDR3 DNA is TGTGCCAGCAGCCCTATACTAGCGGTCCAAGAGACCCAGTACTTC.